A selection of T cell receptor beta chains follows, all from one sample in a study of identical twins. MiXCR was run by TCRdb on the 5' RACE reads, yielding one entry per CDR3 protein. The sample consists of 300,000 to 400,000 distinct CDR3 sequences, about 10% of them appearing once. The sample consisted of naive T cells sorted from blood. These TCRs come from a woman between 50 and 59 years old in good health. Each CDR3 is given with its conserved first and last residue. A D gene is named only where the DNA matches it firmly. Not all rows give a size; the values are once, few, many and, for expanded clones, a class.

d_call	j_call	clone_size	v_call	cdr3_aa	cdr3_nt
TRBD2	TRBJ2-7	few	TRBV28	CASSVAGSSYEQYF	TGTGCCAGCAGTGTAGCGGGAAGTTCCTACGAGCAGTACTTC
TRBD1	TRBJ1-1	many	TRBV29-1	CSAWTGRDTEAFF	TGCAGCGCCTGGACAGGGAGGGACACTGAAGCTTTCTTT
-	TRBJ2-3	-	TRBV6-5	CASSLRFHPGTDTQYF	TGTGCCAGCAGTCTCCGATTCCACCCAGGGACAGATACGCAGTATTTT
TRBD1	TRBJ2-5	-	TRBV4-2	CASSRFDRVEETQYF	TGTGCCAGCAGCCGTTTCGACAGGGTGGAAGAGACCCAGTACTTC
-	TRBJ2-2	-	TRBV11-2	CASSWSGNTGELFF	TGTGCCAGCAGCTGGTCGGGGAACACCGGGGAGCTGTTTTTT
-	TRBJ2-5	-	TRBV4-1	CASSRLRDMGTQYF	TGCGCCAGCAGCCGCCTCCGGGACATGGGGACCCAGTACTTC
-	TRBJ1-1	few	TRBV12-5	CASLTRGLNTEAFF	TGTGCTAGCCTGACCAGGGGCTTGAACACTGAAGCTTTCTTT
-	TRBJ2-2	few	TRBV7-2	CASRGTRGYTGELFF	TGTGCCAGCAGGGGGACAAGGGGGTACACCGGGGAGCTGTTTTTT
-	TRBJ2-4	-	TRBV16	CASSQQGNIQYF	TGTGCCAGCAGCCAGCAGGGAAACATTCAGTACTTC
-	TRBJ1-1	many	TRBV10-3	CAISESSDTEAFF	TGTGCCATCAGTGAGTCTAGCGACACTGAAGCTTTCTTT
TRBD2	TRBJ2-5	few	TRBV12-3/TRBV12-4	CASRIGLAGETQYF	TGTGCCAGCAGAATCGGACTAGCGGGAGAGACCCAGTACTTC
TRBD1	TRBJ2-2	-	TRBV20-1	CSARARRGTNTGELFF	TGCAGTGCTAGAGCTCGCAGGGGGACGAACACCGGGGAGCTGTTTTTT
-	TRBJ2-7	-	TRBV10-1	CASSPDRREQYF	TGCGCCAGCAGTCCCGACAGGCGCGAGCAGTACTTC
-	TRBJ1-3	-	TRBV5-1	CASSFGTSGNTIYF	TGCGCCAGCAGCTTCGGAACATCTGGAAACACCATATATTTT
TRBD2	TRBJ2-3	few	TRBV5-1	CASSSPGTSGNTDTQYF	TGCGCCAGCAGCTCTCCCGGGACTAGCGGAAACACAGATACGCAGTATTTT
-	TRBJ1-1	-	TRBV3-1	CASSQLGAPDTEAFF	TGTGCCAGCAGCCAACTGGGGGCGCCGGACACTGAAGCTTTCTTT
TRBD1	TRBJ2-2	few	TRBV25-1	CASSVAGTGDTGELFF	TGTGCCAGCAGTGTCGCCGGGACAGGGGACACCGGGGAGCTGTTTTTT
TRBD1	TRBJ2-1	many	TRBV5-1	CASSLTGDSYNEQFF	TGCGCCAGCAGCCTAACAGGGGACTCCTACAATGAGCAGTTCTTC